The 10 T cell receptor beta chains in this list originate from one sample, sequenced in a study of response to subunit inactivated influenza vaccine. TCRdb ran MiXCR on the RT-PCR reads and lists one entry per CDR3 protein. The table records around 200,000 distinct CDR3 sequences, roughly 12% of them present only once. Another study also made use of these data, one on T cells expressing NK-cell markers. This second study notes: The cDNA for TCR beta came from 5'RACE template switching with UMIs.

Sequencing used CD8+ T cells sorted from PBMCs, obtained 11 to 12 days after vaccination. The receptors here all came from a man aged 45 to 65 who received an inactivated influenza vaccine.

The chain employs TRBV13 and TRBJ2-3, with TRBD2 matching 11 bases. The CDR3 has 17 residues. The V and J ends lost 1 base and 0 bases, in that order; junction bases with no gene match: 3. Germline-derived CDR1 and CDR2 are PRHDT and FYEKMQ (reference sequence). DNA of the CDR3: TGTGCCAGCAGCTTAGCTAGCGGGGGGACTAGCACAGATACGCAGTATTTT. Translation: CASSLASGGTSTDTQYF.

This clonotype was recorded many times. The gene calls are TRBV12-3 or TRBV12-4 and TRBJ2-5; 7 nucleotides align to TRBD1. This CDR3 has 15 residues. The V segment lost 5 bases and the J segment 0 bases; nucleotides outside the gene matches: 6. DNA of the CDR3: TGTGCCAGCAGTCCGACGGGACAGTACCAAGAGACCCAGTACTTC. Translating it yields CASSPTGQYQETQYF.

The table lists this clonotype with many counts. The chain carries TRBV6-2 or TRBV6-3 and TRBJ2-3, with 13 bases lining up with TRBD2. The trim removed 7 bases at V and 3 bases at J, leaving 7 bases unmatched. Per the germline V gene, CDR1 is MNHEY and CDR2 is SVGEGT. The CDR3 runs to 16 residues. CDR3 sequence reads: CASITGLAGATDTQYF. CDR3 nucleotide sequence: TGTGCCAGCATCACCGGACTAGCGGGAGCGACAGATACGCAGTATTTT.

In this sample, this clonotype turned up a few times. J is TRBJ2-2 and V is TRBV6-2 or TRBV6-3; D is unresolved. The V end was cut by 2 bases, the J end by 1 base, with 14 bases between. CDR1 is MNHEY, CDR2 SVGEGT, per germline. The CDR3 is 17 residues long. The DNA of the CDR3 is TGTGCCAGCAGTTACCCCCCTTTCAGATTGAACACCGGGGAGCTGTTTTTT. This translates into CASSYPPFRLNTGELFF.

This clonotype was picked up a small number of times. J is TRBJ2-7 and V is TRBV6-2 or TRBV6-3; possible D gene TRBD2, 6 bases. The CDR3 runs to 18 residues. Germline-derived CDR1 and CDR2 are MNHEY and SVGEGT. Trimming shortened V by 0 bases and J by 2 bases, and 20 bases separated the two germline ends. In nucleotides, the CDR3 is TGTGCCAGCAGTTACTCGCGGGGAAGGGCCACGTATCCCTACGAGCAGTACTTC. Encoded protein: CASSYSRGRATYPYEQYF.

This chain links TRBV12-3 or TRBV12-4 with TRBJ2-7, with TRBD1 identical over 7 bases. Trimming at V came to 5 bases and at J to 11 bases, leaving 6 bases not matched to a gene. This CDR3 region has 11 residues. CDR3 sequence reads: CASSTGTVKYF. DNA for the CDR3: TGTGCCAGCAGTACCGGGACAGTTAAGTACTTC.

This clonotype was recorded many times. The gene calls are TRBV10-3 and TRBJ2-7; either TRBD1 or TRBD2 may supply D (5 bases each). CDR1 is ENHRY, CDR2 SYGVKD, per germline. V gave up 3 bases and J gave up 2 bases, with 11 bases separating them. This CDR3 region has 14 residues. The CDR3 nucleotides read TGTGCCATCAGTGACAGGGAGATAACCTACGAGCAGTACTTC. This codes for CAISDREITYEQYF.

Only a few counts were recorded for this clonotype. The V gene is TRBV13, the J gene TRBJ2-7, with 7 bases identical to TRBD1. Germline assignment: CDR1 PRHDT and CDR2 FYEKMQ (reference sequence). J gave up 1 base and V 3 bases, and 3 bases lay outside the gene matches. The CDR3 sequence is 14 residues long. The CDR3 DNA reads as TGTGCCAGCAGCTTGACAGGGTTTTCCTACGAGCAGTACTTC. It specifies CASSLTGFSYEQYF.

This chain uses TRBV5-1 with TRBJ1-1, with 9 bases aligning to TRBD1. In germline, CDR1 is SGHRS, CDR2 YFSETQ. The CDR3 has 17 amino acids. J was trimmed by 0 bases and V by 3 bases; bases with no gene match: 9. The CDR3 reads CASSSTGGRELNTEAFF. DNA of the CDR3: TGCGCCAGCAGCTCCACAGGGGGCAGAGAGCTGAACACTGAAGCTTTCTTT.

This clonotype was seen more than once but under ten times. This sequence joins TRBV6-1 and TRBJ2-2, with 9 positions matching TRBD1. Germline V lookup: CDR1 MNHNS, CDR2 SASEGT. This CDR3 contains 16 residues. J was trimmed by 6 bases and V by 5 bases; bases with no gene match: 10. CDR3 in amino acids: CASSSALQGAAGELFF. CDR3 coding DNA: TGTGCCAGCAGTTCAGCGCTACAGGGGGCGGCCGGGGAGCTGTTTTTT.